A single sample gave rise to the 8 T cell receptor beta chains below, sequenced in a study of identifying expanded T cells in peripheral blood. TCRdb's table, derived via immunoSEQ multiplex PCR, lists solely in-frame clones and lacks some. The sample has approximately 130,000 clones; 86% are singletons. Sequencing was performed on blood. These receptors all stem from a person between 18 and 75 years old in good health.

The CDR3: CASSQGKGETYEQYF. The DNA for the CDR3 is TGCGCCAGCAGTCAAGGCAAAGGGGAGACCTACGAGCAGTACTTC. The V call is TRBV23-1, the J call TRBJ2-7, with D perhaps matching TRBD1 or TRBD2 (5 bases each). TRBV23-1 is an ORF for which the function is uncertain. The CDR3 has 15 amino acids. The V end was cut by 2 bases, the J end by 2 bases, with 13 bases between.

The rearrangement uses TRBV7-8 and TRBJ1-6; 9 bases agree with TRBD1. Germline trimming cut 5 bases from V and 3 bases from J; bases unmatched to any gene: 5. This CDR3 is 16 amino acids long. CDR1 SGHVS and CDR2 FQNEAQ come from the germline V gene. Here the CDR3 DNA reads TGTGCCAGCAGCCTAGGACAGGGGAACTATAATTCACCCCTCCACTTT. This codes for CASSLGQGNYNSPLHF.

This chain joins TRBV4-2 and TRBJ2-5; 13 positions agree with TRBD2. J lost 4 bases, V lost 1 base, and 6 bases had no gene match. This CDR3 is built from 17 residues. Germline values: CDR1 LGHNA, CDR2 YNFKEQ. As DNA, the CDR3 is TGTGCCAGCAGCCAAGGTACTAGCGGGGGGGCGACAGAGACCCAGTACTTC. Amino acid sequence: CASSQGTSGGATETQYF.

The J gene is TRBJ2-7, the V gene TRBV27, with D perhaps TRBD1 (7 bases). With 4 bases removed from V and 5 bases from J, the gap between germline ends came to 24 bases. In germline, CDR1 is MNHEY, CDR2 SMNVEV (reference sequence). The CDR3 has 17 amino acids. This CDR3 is CASSSDRAGPGDDEQYF. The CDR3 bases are TGTGCCAGCAGTTCCGACAGGGCGGGACCTGGGGATGACGAGCAGTACTTC.

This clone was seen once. The CDR3 protein is CASSLVLTGSGANVLTF. In DNA form, the CDR3 reads TGTGCCAGCAGCTTAGTACTGACCGGGTCTGGGGCCAACGTCCTGACTTTC. This chain joins TRBV11-2 and TRBJ2-6; D is unclear. The CDR3 has 17 residues. Germline CDR1 is SGHAT and CDR2 is FQNNGV. V lost 1 base to trimming and J lost 1 base, with 11 bases between them. Based on the CDR3 plus reference TRBV11-2 and TRBJ2-6, the full variable domain is EAGVAQSPRYKIIEKRQSVAFWCNPISGHATLYWYQQILGQGPKLLIQFQNNGVVDDSQLPKDRFSAERLKGVDSTLKIQPAKLEDSAVYLCASSLVLTGSGANVLTFGAGSRLTVL.

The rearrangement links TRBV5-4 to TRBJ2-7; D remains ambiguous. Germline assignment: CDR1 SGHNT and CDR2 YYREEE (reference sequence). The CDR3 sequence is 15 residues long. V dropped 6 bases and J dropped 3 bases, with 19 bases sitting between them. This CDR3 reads CASTRASAGIYEQYF. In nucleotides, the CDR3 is TGTGCCAGCACCAGAGCTTCGGCAGGTATCTACGAGCAGTACTTC.

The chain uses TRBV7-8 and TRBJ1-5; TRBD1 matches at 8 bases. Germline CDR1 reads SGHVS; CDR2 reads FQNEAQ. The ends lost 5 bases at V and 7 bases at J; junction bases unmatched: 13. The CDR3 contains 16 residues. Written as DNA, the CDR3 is TGTGCCAGCAGCCCGCCACGGGACAGGCCAGGGCAGCCCCAGCATTTT. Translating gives CASSPPRDRPGQPQHF. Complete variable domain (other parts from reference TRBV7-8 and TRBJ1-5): GAGVSQSPRYKVAKRGQDVALRCDPISGHVSLFWYQQALGQGPEFLTYFQNEAQLDKSGLPSDRFFAERPEGSVSTLKIQRTQQEDSAVYLCASSPPRDRPGQPQHFGDGTRLSIL.

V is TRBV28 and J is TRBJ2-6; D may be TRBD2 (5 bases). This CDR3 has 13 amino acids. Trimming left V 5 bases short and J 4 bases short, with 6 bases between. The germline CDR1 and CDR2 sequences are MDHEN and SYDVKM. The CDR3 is CASSRRGANVLTF. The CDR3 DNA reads TGTGCCAGCAGTCGGAGGGGGGCCAACGTCCTGACTTTC. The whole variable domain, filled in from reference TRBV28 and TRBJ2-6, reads DVKVTQSSRYLVKRTGEKVFLECVQDMDHENMFWYRQDPGLGLRLIYFSYDVKMKEKGDIPEGYSVSREKKERFSLILESASTNQTSMYLCASSRRGANVLTFGAGSRLTVL.